This T cell receptor beta chain was captured by sequencing in a study of beta chain features in type 1 diabetes. With regard to this clone: The antigen remains undetermined.

Sequencing targeted expressed TCRB transcripts, as all isolated RNA had been reverse transcribed. Measured with immunoSEQ multiplex PCR; TCRdb has only the in-frame clones, and not every one. The sample lists a few hundred thousand clones, around a tenth occurring once. Notes on the study in general: Shorter TCRB CDR3s, moderately but significantly so, were found in Type 1 diabetes patients in all four CD4+ subsets. It was among patients, rather than healthy donors, that naive, central memory and Treg TCRB repertoires appeared more similar.

J lost 8 bases, V lost 5 bases, and 7 bases had no gene match. The CDR3 contains 13 residues. Germline assignment: CDR1 SGHTA and CDR2 FQGNSA. This sequence originates from a man under 40 with type 1 diabetes. Input material: central memory CD4+ T cells from blood. The chain uses TRBV7-2 and TRBJ1-2; 8 positions match TRBD1. The CDR3 sequence is CASSRTGSKGYTF. The CDR3 DNA reads TGTGCCAGCAGCCGGACAGGGTCGAAGGGCTACACCTTC. Drawing the rest from reference TRBV7-2 and TRBJ1-2, the complete variable domain is GAGVSQSPSNKVTEKGKDVELRCDPISGHTALYWYRQSLGQGLEFLIYFQGNSAPDKSGLPSDRFSAERTGGSVSTLTIQRTQQEDSAVYLCASSRTGSKGYTFGSGTRLTVV.